This T cell receptor beta chain came from a study of blood T cells in healthy people across ages. This clonotype was seen only once. Its antigen is unidentified. Study-level points and caveats: As age increased, TCR beta diversity per million T cells fell in a roughly linear fashion.

Trimming took 4 bases from V and 0 from J, leaving 12 bases between them. The CDR3 loop spans 16 amino acids. Germline CDR1 and CDR2: MNHNY and SVGAGI (reference sequence). Donors were systemically healthy Caucasian individuals from Russia aged 6 to 90 years. PCR was performed a second time for about 6 to 11 cycles using a sample-barcoded 5' primer and a J-beta primer mix. Every single cDNA molecule received a tag from a template-switch adaptor with 12 random nucleotides. A minimum of 2.5 million CDR3-containing paired-end reads was obtained for each sample. TCRdb ran MiXCR on the 5' RACE reads and lists one entry per CDR3 protein. The table includes approximately 810,000 distinct CDR3 sequences, 29% detected once.

The TCR originated in an elderly woman in good health. Sequenced sample: blood. The chain joins TRBV6-6 to TRBJ1-4, with D possibly TRBD1 on 6 matching bases. The CDR3 nucleotides are TGTGCCAGCAGTTCGGACAGTTTTGCAACTAATGAAAAACTGTTTTTT. The encoded protein is CASSSDSFATNEKLFF.